Described below is a single T cell receptor (beta chain) sequence and its context. The data derive from a study of blood T cell repertoires in COVID-19. Study-wide background: Collection of acute and convalescent COVID-19 samples took place in the United States, Italy and Spain. T cells, B-cell-depleted T cells, or PBMCs provided the cDNA or gDNA that served as material.

Original processing methods: Amplification from reference gene primers served as the basis for estimated nucleated cell counts. Data came from immunoSEQ multiplex PCR; TCRdb stores just in-frame clones and leaves some out. V, J and clone size are those of that table, while D and trimming were read from the DNA. The table lists about 78,000 clones, around 86% of them singletons. This CDR3 region has 15 residues. Germline V gene lookup returns CDR1 LGHNA and CDR2 YNFKEQ. J lost 4 bases, V lost 1 base, and 1 base had no gene match. Sequencing was carried out using peripheral blood. The chain recombines TRBV4-2 with TRBJ2-2, with TRBD1 matching 9 bases. This sequence originates from a woman in her sixties with acute or convalescent COVID-19. The CDR3 DNA follows: TGTGCCAGCAGCCAAGTGACAGGGGGCACCGGGGAGCTGTTTTTT. Translated: CASSQVTGGTGELFF.